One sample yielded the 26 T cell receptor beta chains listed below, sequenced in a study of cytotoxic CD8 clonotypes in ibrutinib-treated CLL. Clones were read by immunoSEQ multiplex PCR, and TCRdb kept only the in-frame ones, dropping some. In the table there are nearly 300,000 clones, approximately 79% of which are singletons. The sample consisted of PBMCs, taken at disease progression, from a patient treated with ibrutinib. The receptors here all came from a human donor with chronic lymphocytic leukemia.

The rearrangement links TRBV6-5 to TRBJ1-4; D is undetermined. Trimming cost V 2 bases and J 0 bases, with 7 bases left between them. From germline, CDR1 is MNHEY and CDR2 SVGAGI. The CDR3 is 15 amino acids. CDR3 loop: CASSYVGSTNEKLFF. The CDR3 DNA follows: TGTGCCAGCAGTTACGTGGGGTCAACTAATGAAAAACTGTTTTTT.

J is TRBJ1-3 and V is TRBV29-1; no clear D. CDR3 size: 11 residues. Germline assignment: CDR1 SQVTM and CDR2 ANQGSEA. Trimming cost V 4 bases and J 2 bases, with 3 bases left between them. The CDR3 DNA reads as TGCAGCGTTGGGGCTGGAAACACCATATATTTT. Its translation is CSVGAGNTIYF.

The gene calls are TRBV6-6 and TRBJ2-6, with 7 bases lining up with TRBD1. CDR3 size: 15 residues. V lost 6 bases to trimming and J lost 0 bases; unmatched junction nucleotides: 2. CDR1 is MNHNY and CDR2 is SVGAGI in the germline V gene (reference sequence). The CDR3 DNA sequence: TGTGCCAGCAGACGACAGGGCTCTGGGGCCAACGTCCTGACTTTC. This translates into CASRRQGSGANVLTF.

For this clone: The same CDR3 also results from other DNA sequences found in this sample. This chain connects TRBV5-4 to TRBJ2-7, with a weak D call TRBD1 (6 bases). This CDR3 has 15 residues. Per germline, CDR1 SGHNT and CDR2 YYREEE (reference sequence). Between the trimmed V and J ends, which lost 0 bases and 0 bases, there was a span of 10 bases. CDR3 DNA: TGTGCCAGCAGCTTGGGTCAGGGGAGCTCCTACGAGCAGTACTTC. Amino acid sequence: CASSLGQGSSYEQYF.

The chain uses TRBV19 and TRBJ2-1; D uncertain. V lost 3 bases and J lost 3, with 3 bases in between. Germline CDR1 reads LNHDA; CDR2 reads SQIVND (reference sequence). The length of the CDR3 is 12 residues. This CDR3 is CASSMGYNEQFF. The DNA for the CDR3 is TGTGCCAGTAGTATGGGCTACAATGAGCAGTTCTTC.

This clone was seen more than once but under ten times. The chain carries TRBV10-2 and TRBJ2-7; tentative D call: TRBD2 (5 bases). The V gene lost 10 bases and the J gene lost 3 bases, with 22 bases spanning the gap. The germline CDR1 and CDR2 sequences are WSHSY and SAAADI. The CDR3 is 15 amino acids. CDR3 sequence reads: CATDSSSSFIYEQYF. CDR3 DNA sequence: TGCGCCACCGACTCCTCTAGCAGTTTTATCTACGAGCAGTACTTC.

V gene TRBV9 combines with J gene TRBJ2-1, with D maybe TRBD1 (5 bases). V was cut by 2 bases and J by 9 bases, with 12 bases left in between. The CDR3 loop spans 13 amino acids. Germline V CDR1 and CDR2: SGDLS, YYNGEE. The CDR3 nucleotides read TGTGCCAGCAGCGTTAAGGGGCGCCCTGAGCAGTTCTTC. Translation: CASSVKGRPEQFF.

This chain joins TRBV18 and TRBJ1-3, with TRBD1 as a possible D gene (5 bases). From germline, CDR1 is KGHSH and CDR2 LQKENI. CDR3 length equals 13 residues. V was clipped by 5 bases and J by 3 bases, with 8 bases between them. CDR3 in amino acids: CASSRGHGNTIYF. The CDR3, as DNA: TGTGCCAGCTCAAGGGGCCATGGAAACACCATATATTTT. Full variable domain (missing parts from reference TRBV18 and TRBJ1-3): NAGVMQNPRHLVRRRGQEARLRCSPMKGHSHVYWYRQLPEEGLKFMVYLQKENIIDESGMPKERFSAEFPKEGPSILRIQQVVRGDSAAYFCASSRGHGNTIYFGEGSWLTVV.

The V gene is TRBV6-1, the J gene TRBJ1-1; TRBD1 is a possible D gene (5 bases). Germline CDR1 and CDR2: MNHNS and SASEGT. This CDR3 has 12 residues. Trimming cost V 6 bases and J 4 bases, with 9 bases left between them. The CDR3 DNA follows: TGTGCCAGCAGGGGGCTGGGCACTGAAGCTTTCTTT. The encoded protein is CASRGLGTEAFF.

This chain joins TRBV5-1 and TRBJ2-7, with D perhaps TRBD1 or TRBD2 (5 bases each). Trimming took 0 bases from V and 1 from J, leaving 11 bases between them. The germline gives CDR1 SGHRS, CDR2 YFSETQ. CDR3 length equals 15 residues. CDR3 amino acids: CASSLGGTSSYEQYF. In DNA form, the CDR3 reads TGCGCCAGCAGCTTGGGAGGGACGTCGTCCTACGAGCAGTACTTC. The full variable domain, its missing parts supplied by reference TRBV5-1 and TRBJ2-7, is KAGVTQTPRYLIKTRGQQVTLSCSPISGHRSVSWYQQTPGQGLQFLFEYFSETQRNKGNFPGRFSGRQFSNSRSEMNVSTLELGDSALYLCASSLGGTSSYEQYFGPGTRLTVT.

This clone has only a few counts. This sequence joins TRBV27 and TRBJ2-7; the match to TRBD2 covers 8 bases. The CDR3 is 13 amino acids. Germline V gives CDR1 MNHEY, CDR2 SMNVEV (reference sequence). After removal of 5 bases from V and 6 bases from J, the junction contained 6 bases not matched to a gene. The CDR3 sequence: CASSPSGSPEQYF. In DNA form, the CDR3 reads TGTGCCAGCAGTCCGAGCGGGAGTCCCGAGCAGTACTTC.

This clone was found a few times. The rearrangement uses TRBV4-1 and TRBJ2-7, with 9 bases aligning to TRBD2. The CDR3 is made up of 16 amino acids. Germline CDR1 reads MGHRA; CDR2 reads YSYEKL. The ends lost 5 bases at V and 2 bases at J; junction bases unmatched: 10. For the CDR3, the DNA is TGCGCCAGCAGCTTAGTAGCGGGGGAGTCAACCTACGAGCAGTACTTC. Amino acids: CASSLVAGESTYEQYF.

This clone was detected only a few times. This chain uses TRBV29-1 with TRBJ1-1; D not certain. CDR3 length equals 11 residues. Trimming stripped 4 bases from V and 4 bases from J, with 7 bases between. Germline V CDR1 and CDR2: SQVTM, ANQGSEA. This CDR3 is CSVVRSTEAFF. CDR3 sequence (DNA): TGCAGCGTTGTCCGAAGCACTGAAGCTTTCTTT.

The CDR3 reads CASSFRAGVGQPQHF. The CDR3 DNA reads TGTGCCAGCAGTTTCAGGGCAGGGGTGGGTCAGCCCCAGCATTTT. This sequence joins TRBV27 and TRBJ1-5, with D possibly TRBD1 on 6 matching bases. Germline-derived CDR1 and CDR2 are MNHEY and SMNVEV (reference sequence). This CDR3 has 15 residues. V gave up 3 bases and J gave up 6 bases, with 15 bases separating them.

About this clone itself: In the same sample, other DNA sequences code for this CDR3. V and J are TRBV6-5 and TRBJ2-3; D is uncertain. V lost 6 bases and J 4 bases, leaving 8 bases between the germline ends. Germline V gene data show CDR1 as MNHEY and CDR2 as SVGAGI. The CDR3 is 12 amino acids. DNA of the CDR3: TGTGCCAGCAGCCCCGGTCCAGATACGCAGTATTTT. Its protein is CASSPGPDTQYF.

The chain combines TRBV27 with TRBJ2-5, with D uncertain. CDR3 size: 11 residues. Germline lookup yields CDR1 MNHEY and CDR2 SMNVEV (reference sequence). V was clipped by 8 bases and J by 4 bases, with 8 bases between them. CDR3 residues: CASGIGETQYF. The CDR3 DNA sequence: TGTGCCAGCGGTATCGGAGAGACCCAGTACTTC.

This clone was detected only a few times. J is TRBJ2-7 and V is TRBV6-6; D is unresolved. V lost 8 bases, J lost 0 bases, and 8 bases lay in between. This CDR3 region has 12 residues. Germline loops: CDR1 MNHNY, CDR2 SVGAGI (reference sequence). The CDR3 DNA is TGTGCCAGCTTCGCCGGCTCCTACGAGCAGTACTTC. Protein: CASFAGSYEQYF.

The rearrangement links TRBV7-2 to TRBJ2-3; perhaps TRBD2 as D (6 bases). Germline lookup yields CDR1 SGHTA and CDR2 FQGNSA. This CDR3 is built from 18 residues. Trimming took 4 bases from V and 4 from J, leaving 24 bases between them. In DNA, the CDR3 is TGTGCCAGCAGCTCCGCGGCCGGGCGGGAAAGGGTGGCAGATACGCAGTATTTT. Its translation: CASSSAAGRERVADTQYF.

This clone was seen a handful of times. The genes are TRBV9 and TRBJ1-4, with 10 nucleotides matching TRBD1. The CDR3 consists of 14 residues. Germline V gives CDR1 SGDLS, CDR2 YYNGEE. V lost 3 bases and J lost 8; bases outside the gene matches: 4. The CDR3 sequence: CASSEGQGWEKLFF. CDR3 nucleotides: TGTGCCAGCAGCGAGGGACAGGGGTGGGAAAAACTGTTTTTT.

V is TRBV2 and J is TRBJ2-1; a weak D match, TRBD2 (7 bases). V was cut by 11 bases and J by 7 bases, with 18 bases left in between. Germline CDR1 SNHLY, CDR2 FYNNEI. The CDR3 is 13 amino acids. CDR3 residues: CAYSWGGQNEQFF. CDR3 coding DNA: TGTGCCTACTCTTGGGGGGGGCAGAATGAGCAGTTCTTC.

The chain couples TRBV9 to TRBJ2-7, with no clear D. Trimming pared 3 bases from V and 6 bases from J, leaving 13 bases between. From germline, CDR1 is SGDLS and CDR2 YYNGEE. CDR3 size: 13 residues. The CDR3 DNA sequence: TGTGCCAGCAGCGCAAGCACCTTAACCGAGCAGTACTTC. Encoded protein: CASSASTLTEQYF. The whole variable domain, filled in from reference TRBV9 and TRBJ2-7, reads DSGVTQTPKHLITATGQRVTLRCSPRSGDLSVYWYQQSLDQGLQFLIQYYNGEERAKGNILERFSAQQFPDLHSELNLSSLELGDSALYFCASSASTLTEQYFGPGTRLTVT.

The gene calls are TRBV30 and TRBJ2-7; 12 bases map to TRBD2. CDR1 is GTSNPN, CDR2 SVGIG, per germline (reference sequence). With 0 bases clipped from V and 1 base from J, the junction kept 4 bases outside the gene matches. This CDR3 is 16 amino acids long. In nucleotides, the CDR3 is TGTGCCTGGAGTGTACTAGCGGGGGGCTGTTCCTACGAGCAGTACTTC. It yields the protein CAWSVLAGGCSYEQYF. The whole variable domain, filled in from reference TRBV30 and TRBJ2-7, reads SQTIHQWPATLVQPVGSPLSLECTVEGTSNPNLYWYRQAAGRGLQLLFYSVGIGQISSEVPQNLSASRPQDRQFILSSKKLLLSDSGFYLCAWSVLAGGCSYEQYFGPGTRLTVT.

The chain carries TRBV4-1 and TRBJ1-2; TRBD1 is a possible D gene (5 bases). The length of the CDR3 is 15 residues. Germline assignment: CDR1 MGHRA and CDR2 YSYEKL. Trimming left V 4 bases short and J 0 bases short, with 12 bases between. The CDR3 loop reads CASSLQVGANYGYTF. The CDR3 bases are TGCGCCAGCAGCCTCCAAGTGGGGGCTAACTATGGCTACACCTTC.

CDR3 bases: TGTGCCAGCAGCCCCCGCCTCAACACTGAAGCTTTCTTT. Protein sequence: CASSPRLNTEAFF. J is TRBJ1-1 and V is TRBV11-2, with no clear D. Trimming removed 5 bases at V and 2 bases at J, with 9 bases between. Germline assignment: CDR1 SGHAT and CDR2 FQNNGV. The CDR3 sequence is 13 residues long.

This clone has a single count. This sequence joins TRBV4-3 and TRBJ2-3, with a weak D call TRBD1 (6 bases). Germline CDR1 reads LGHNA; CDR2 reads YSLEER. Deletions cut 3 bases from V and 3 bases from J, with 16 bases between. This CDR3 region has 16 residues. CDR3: CASSHAGQSQTDTQYF. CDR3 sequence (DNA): TGCGCCAGCAGCCACGCTGGACAGTCCCAAACAGATACGCAGTATTTT.

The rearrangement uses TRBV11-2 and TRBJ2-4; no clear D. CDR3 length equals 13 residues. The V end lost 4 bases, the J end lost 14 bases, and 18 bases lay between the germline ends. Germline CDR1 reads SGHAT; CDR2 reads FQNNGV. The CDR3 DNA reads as TGTGCCAGCAGCTCGCTGGCCGGGCCACCGGAGTACTTC. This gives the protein CASSSLAGPPEYF.